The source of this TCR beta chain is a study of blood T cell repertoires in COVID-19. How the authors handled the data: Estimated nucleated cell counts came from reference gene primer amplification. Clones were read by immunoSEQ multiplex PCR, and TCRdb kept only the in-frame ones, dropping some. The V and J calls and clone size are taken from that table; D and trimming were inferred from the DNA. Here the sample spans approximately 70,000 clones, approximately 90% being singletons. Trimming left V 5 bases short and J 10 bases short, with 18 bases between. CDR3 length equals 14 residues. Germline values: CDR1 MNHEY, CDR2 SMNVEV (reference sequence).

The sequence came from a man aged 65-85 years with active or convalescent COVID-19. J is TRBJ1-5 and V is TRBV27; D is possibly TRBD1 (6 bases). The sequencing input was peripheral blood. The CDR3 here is CASSQTTGSGPQHF. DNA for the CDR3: TGTGCCAGCAGTCAAACGACAGGTTCGGGACCCCAGCATTTT.